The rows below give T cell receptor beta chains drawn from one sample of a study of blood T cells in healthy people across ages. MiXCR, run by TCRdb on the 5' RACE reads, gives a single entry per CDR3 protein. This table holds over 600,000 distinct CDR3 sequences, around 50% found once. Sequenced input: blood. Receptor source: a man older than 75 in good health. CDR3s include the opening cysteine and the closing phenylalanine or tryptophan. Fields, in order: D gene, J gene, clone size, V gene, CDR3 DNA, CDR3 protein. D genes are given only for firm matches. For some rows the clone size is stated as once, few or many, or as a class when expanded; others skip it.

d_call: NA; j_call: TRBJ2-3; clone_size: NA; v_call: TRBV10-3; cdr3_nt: TGTGCCATCAGTGGCGGGACAGCCACAGATACGCAGTATTTT; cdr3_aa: CAISGGTATDTQYF
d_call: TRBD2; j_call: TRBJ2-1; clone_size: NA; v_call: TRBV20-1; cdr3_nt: TGCAGTGCACAGGATAGGACTAGCGGGAGAGGTGAGCAGTTCTTC; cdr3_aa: CSAQDRTSGRGEQFF
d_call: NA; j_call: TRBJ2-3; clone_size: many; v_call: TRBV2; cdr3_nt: TGTGCCAGCAGTGAGCCGGGCTCGAGGCAGTATTTT; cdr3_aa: CASSEPGSRQYF
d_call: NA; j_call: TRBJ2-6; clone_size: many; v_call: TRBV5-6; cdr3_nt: TGTGCCAGCAGCCTGGAATCTGGGGCCAACGTCCTGACTTTC; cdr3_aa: CASSLESGANVLTF
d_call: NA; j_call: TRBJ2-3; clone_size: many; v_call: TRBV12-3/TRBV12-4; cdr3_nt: TGTGCCAGCAGTCCCCGAGGCGGGGCAGGCACAGATACGCAGTATTTT; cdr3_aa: CASSPRGGAGTDTQYF
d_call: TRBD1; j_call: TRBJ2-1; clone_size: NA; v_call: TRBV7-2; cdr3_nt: TGTGCCAGCAGCTTAGCGGCAGGGGGCGCATACAATGAGCAGTTCTTC; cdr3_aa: CASSLAAGGAYNEQFF
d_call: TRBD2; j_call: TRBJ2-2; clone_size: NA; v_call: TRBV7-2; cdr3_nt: TGTGCCAGCAGCCAGACTAGCGGGAGGGACAGGGAGCTGTTTTTT; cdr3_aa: CASSQTSGRDRELFF
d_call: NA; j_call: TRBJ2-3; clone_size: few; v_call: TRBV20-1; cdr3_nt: TGCAGTGCTAGTGTACTAGACACAGATACGCAGTATTTT; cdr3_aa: CSASVLDTDTQYF
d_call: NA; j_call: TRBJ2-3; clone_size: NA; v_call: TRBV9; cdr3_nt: TGTGCCACCGGACAGTCTAGCACAGATACGCAGTATTTT; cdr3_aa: CATGQSSTDTQYF
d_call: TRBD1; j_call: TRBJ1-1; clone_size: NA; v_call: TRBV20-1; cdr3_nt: TGCAGTGCTGCGGGACAGGGGGCTGAAGCTTTCTTT; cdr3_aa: CSAAGQGAEAFF
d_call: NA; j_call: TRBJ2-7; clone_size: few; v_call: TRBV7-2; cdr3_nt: TGTGCCAGCAGCCAGACAGGACCTCCCTACGAGCAGTACTTC; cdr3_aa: CASSQTGPPYEQYF
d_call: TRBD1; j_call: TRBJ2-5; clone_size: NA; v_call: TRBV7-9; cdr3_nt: TGTGCCAGCAGCCCCAGGGGGCCCTTTGAGCAGTACTTC; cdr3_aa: CASSPRGPFEQYF
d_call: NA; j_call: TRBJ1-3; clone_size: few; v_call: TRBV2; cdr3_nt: TGTGCCAGCAGTGGGGTCGCCGGAAACACCATATATTTT; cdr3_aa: CASSGVAGNTIYF
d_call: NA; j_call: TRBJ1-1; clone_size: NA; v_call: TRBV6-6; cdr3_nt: TGTGCCAGCAGTGAGACCCCAGGGGATTTGAACACTGAAGCTTTCTTT; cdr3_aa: CASSETPGDLNTEAFF
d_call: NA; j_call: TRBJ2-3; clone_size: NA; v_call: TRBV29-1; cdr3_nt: TGCAGCGTTGAACGTAGCACACACACAGATACGCAGTATTTT; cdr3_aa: CSVERSTHTDTQYF
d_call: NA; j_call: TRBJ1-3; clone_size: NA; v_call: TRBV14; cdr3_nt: TGTGCCAGCAGCGCGGATCGAAACACCATATATTTT; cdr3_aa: CASSADRNTIYF
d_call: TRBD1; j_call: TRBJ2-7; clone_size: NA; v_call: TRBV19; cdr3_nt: TGTGCCAGTAGTCTGGGACAGGGGGAAACCTACGAGCAGTACTTC; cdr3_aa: CASSLGQGETYEQYF
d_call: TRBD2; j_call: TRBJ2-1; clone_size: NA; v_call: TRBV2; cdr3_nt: TGCGCCAGCAGCGGGCCCATAGCGGGAGGGAATGAGCAGTTCTTC; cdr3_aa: CASSGPIAGGNEQFF
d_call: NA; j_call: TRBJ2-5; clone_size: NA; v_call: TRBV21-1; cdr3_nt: TGTGCCAGCAGCAAAGCAAGAGAGTACCAAAAAAGGAGGGATCCTTCCCCCGAGACCCAGTACTTC; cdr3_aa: CASSKAREYQKRRDPSPETQYF
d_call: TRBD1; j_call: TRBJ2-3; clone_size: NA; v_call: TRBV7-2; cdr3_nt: TGTGCCAGCAGCTACATTCCGGGACAGCTAGGTGATACGCAGTATTTT; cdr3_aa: CASSYIPGQLGDTQYF
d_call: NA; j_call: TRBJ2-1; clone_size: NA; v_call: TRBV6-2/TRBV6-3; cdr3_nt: TGTGCCAGCAGGGAGGGGAATTCCTACAATGAGCAGTTCTTC; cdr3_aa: CASREGNSYNEQFF
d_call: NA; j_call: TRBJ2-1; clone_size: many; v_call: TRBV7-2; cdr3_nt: TGTGCCAGCAGCTCCCCCGGGGGGCAGGCCTCCTACAATGAGCAGTTCTTC; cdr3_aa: CASSSPGGQASYNEQFF
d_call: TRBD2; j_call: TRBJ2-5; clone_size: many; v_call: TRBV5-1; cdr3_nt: TGCGCCAGCAGACCTAATAGCGGGATGGAGACCCAGTACTTC; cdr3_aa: CASRPNSGMETQYF
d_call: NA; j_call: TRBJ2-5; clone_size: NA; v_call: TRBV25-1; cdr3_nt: TGTACCAGCAGTGACCCGGGACCTAACAATGAGCAGTACTTC; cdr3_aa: CTSSDPGPNNEQYF